This T cell receptor beta chain was retrieved from a study of tumor-infiltrating lymphocytes in primary liver carcinoma. Study observations and caveats: Lower overlap was observed for tumor-adjacent and tumor-blood pairs relative to tumor region pairs. The proportion of top clones found throughout all five tumor regions was only about 7-25%.

A word on this clonotype: The target antigen is unknown. At one end the junction does not follow the germline gene, possibly because of a read error.

RNA and DNA were co-extracted from about 20-30 mg of unsorted bulk tissue. Surgical resection was used to treat these primary liver carcinoma patients. The CDR3 loop spans 14 amino acids. Germline V lookup: CDR1 MDHEN, CDR2 SYDVKM. Total RNA (approximately 450 ng) served as template for TCR beta cDNA synthesis primed by a constant-region primer. A slightly modified ARM-PCR protocol with three nested multiplex PCR rounds produced these TCR beta libraries. Amplification in the first two PCR rounds was performed using TRBV1-TRBV30 forward primers and a C-beta reverse primer for 10 cycles each. TCRdb independently ran MiXCR on the multiplex PCR reads; one entry per CDR3 protein. The sample has some 110,000 distinct CDR3 sequences, roughly 80% seen once.

The genes are TRBV28 and TRBJ2-3; no reliable D call. The receptor comes from a man in his forties with primary liver carcinoma and hepatitis B virus infection. The sample taken for sequencing was liver tumor tissue from sampling region 3. Described subset: tumor region T3, left-lateral pole. Here the CDR3 DNA reads TGTGCCAGCGTATTGTATCTTGATTCTGATACGCAGTACTTT. Translation gives CASVLYLDSDTQYF.